Listed here are 11 T cell receptor beta chains from one sample, sequenced in a study of cytomegalovirus exposure and HLA in healthy donors listed by TCRdb under 2017. The library was produced with the immunoSEQ multiplex PCR assay. For the multiplex PCR, a mixture combining 60 forward primers for TCR Vbeta segments and 13 reverse primers for TCR Jbeta segments was used. TCRdb took this table from immuneACCESS and kept in-frame rearrangements with V and J called. Such tables lack part of the clones; where checked against another copy, unresolved V genes explain under half of the gap, and the rest is unexplained. The sample yields about 150,000 clones; approximately 81% were counted once. About 1.3% of the sample is held by the ten biggest clonotypes. Source material: PBMCs. The receptors shown here come from a man aged 18 to 29 in good health and CMV-seronegative.

V is TRBV5-1 and J is TRBJ2-5; TRBD2 agrees at 8 bases. This CDR3 is built from 15 residues. Looked up from germline, CDR1 is SGHRS and CDR2 is YFSETQ. J lost 5 bases, V lost 4 bases, and 10 bases had no gene match. The CDR3 bases are TGCGCCAGCAGCCTCCAAGCGGGAGCGGGTGAGACCCAGTACTTC. Its protein is CASSLQAGAGETQYF. Based on the CDR3 plus reference TRBV5-1 and TRBJ2-5, the full variable domain is KAGVTQTPRYLIKTRGQQVTLSCSPISGHRSVSWYQQTPGQGLQFLFEYFSETQRNKGNFPGRFSGRQFSNSRSEMNVSTLELGDSALYLCASSLQAGAGETQYFGPGTRLLVL.

V is TRBV7-9 and J is TRBJ2-7, with no clear D. Germline lookup yields CDR1 SEHNR and CDR2 FQNEAQ (reference sequence). The V end was cut by 1 base, the J end by 1 base, with 5 bases between. This CDR3 is 13 amino acids long. In DNA form, the CDR3 reads TGTGCCAGCAGCTTAGTGGAGTCCTACGAGCAGTACTTC. Translating it yields CASSLVESYEQYF.

DNA for the CDR3: TGTGCCAGCGGTAACAGGGGAGGCAATCAGCCCCAGCATTTT. Translated: CASGNRGGNQPQHF. The gene calls are TRBV6-5 and TRBJ1-5; 7 bases align to TRBD1. CDR1 and CDR2 (germline): MNHEY, SVGAGI. Trimming cost V 8 bases and J 2 bases; bases outside gene matches: 6. The CDR3 runs 14 residues.

This chain connects TRBV28 to TRBJ1-5; 7 bases align to TRBD1. Germline V gene data show CDR1 as MDHEN and CDR2 as SYDVKM. The CDR3 runs 14 residues. V shed 6 bases and J 4 bases; nucleotides not matched to a gene: 6. DNA for the CDR3: TGTGCCAGCAGCTACGGACAGGAAAATCAGCCCCAGCATTTT. Protein sequence: CASSYGQENQPQHF.

The chain links TRBV7-6 to TRBJ2-3, with 7 positions matching TRBD2. The CDR3 is made up of 13 amino acids. The germline V gene encodes CDR1 SGHVS and CDR2 FNYEAQ. Unmatched junction bases numbered 3, after V lost 4 bases and J lost 5 bases. The CDR3 spells CASSSPGGDTQYF. The CDR3 bases are TGTGCCAGCAGCTCTCCGGGGGGAGATACGCAGTATTTT.

With respect to this clone: A read error may produce the germline difference seen at one junction end. V usage is TRBV5-4 and J usage is TRBJ2-3; 10 nucleotides line up with TRBD2. This CDR3 is 14 amino acids long. Germline CDR1 is SGHNT and CDR2 is YYREEE (reference sequence). The CDR3 DNA is TGTGCCAGCAGCTTACCGGGACTAGCGCCCAACGGGGATTTT. The encoded protein is CASSLPGLAPNGDF. Supplemented by reference TRBV5-4 and TRBJ2-3, the full variable domain reads ETGVTQSPTHLIKTRGQQVTLRCSSQSGHNTVSWYQQALGQGPQFIFQYYREEENGRGNFPPRFSGLQFPNYSSELNVNALELDDSALYLCASSLPGLAPNGDFGPGTRLTVL.

This clone appeared once. This chain joins TRBV7-9 and TRBJ2-4; 7 nucleotides agree with TRBD1. The CDR3 sequence is 14 residues long. Germline trimming cut 5 bases from V and 6 bases from J; bases unmatched to any gene: 7. Germline CDR1 is SEHNR and CDR2 is FQNEAQ (reference sequence). The CDR3 DNA sequence: TGTGCCAGCAGCGGCACAGGGGATCCAAACATTCAGTACTTC. This sequence encodes CASSGTGDPNIQYF. Together with reference TRBV7-9 and TRBJ2-4, the CDR3 gives the full variable domain: DTGVSQNPRHKITKRGQNVTFRCDPISEHNRLYWYRQTLGQGPEFLTYFQNEAQLEKSRLLSDRFSAERPKGSFSTLEIQRTEQGDSAMYLCASSGTGDPNIQYFGAGTRLSVL.

The chain uses TRBV6-1 and TRBJ2-5; no clear D. The length of the CDR3 is 14 residues. CDR1 is MNHNS, CDR2 SASEGT, per germline. Trimming removed 3 bases at V and 5 bases at J, with 13 bases between. In DNA form, the CDR3 reads TGTGCCAGCAGTGACATTGGTATCGGGGAGACCCAGTACTTC. Amino acid sequence: CASSDIGIGETQYF.

This rearrangement joins TRBV3-2 to TRBJ2-7; the D segment call TRBD1 is taken from the table without a DNA check. TRBV3-2 is flagged as a pseudogene. The CDR3 has 9 residues. As DNA, the CDR3 is TGTGAAATCAGGAACGAGCAGTACTTC. It specifies CEIRNEQYF.

The V gene is TRBV6-5, the J gene TRBJ1-2; 10 bases match TRBD1. The CDR3 is made up of 15 amino acids. V dropped 7 bases and J dropped 3; count of bases not matched to a gene: 8. Germline V gene data show CDR1 as MNHEY and CDR2 as SVGAGI. The CDR3 is CASTGRDRGYYGYTF. The DNA for the CDR3 is TGTGCCAGCACCGGGAGGGACAGGGGATACTATGGCTACACCTTC.

Only a few counts were recorded for this clone. This sequence joins TRBV10-2 and TRBJ2-3, with TRBD1 identical over 7 bases. The CDR3 is 13 amino acids. CDR1 and CDR2 from the germline V gene are WSHSY and SAAADI. Trimming took 10 bases from V and 3 from J; bases not matched to a gene: 7. The CDR3, as DNA: TGCGCCACCCTACAGGGGTGGACAGATACGCAGTATTTT. Amino acids: CATLQGWTDTQYF.